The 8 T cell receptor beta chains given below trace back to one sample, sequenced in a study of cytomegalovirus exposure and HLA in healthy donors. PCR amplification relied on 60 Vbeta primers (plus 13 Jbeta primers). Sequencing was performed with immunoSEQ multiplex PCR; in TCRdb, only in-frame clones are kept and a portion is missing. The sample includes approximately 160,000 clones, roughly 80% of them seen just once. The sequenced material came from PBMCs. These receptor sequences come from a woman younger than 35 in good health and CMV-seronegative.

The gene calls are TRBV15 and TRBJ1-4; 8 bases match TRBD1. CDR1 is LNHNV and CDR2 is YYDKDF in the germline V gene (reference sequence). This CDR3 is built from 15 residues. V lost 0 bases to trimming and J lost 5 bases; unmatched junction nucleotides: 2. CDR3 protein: CATSRDRQGNEKLFF. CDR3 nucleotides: TGTGCCACCAGCAGAGATAGACAGGGGAATGAAAAACTGTTTTTT.

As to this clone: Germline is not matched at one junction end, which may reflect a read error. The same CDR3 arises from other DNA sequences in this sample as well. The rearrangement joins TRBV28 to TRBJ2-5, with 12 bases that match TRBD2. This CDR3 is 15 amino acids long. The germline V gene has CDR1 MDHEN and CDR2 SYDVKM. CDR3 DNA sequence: TGTGCCAGCAGTTTTGGACTAGCGGGGCGGGAGACCCAATACTTC. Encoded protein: CASSFGLAGRETQYF.

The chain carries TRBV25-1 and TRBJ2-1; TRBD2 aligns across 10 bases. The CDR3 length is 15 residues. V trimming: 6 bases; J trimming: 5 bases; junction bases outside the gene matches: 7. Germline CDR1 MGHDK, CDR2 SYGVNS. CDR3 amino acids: CASRASLAGHNEQFF. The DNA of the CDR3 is TGTGCCAGCAGAGCTTCACTAGCGGGACACAATGAGCAGTTCTTC.

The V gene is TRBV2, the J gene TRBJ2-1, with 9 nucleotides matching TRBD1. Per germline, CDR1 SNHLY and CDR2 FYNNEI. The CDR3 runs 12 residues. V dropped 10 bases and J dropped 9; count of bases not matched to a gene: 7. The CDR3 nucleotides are TGTGCCACGGTACAGGGGGCGAGTGAGCAGTTCTTC. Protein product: CATVQGASEQFF.

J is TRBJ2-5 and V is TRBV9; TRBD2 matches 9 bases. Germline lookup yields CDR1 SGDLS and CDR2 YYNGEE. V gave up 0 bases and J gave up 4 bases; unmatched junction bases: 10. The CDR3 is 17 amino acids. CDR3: CASSVGVSGLAGETQYF. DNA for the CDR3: TGTGCCAGCAGCGTAGGGGTCTCGGGACTAGCTGGAGAGACCCAGTACTTC.

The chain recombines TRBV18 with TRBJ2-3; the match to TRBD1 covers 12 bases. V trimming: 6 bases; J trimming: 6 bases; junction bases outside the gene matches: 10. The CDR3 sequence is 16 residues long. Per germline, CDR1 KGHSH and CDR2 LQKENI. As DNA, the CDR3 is TGTGCCAGCTCTCTCCGGGACAGGGGGCTGATGGATACGCAGTATTTT. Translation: CASSLRDRGLMDTQYF.

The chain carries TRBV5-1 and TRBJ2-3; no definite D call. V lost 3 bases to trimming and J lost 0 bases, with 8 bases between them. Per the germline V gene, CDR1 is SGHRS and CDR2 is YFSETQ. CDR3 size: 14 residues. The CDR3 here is CASSSPSSTDTQYF. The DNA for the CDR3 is TGCGCCAGCAGCTCCCCGAGCAGCACAGATACGCAGTATTTT.

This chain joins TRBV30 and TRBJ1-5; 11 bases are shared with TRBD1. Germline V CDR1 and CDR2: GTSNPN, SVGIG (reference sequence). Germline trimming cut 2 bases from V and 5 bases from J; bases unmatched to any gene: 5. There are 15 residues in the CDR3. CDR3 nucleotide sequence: TGTGCCTGGAGTCAAACGGGACAGGGGGATCAGCCCCAGCATTTT. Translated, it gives CAWSQTGQGDQPQHF.